This T cell receptor beta chain was sequenced in a study of cytomegalovirus exposure and HLA in healthy donors. On the study more broadly: The 120 or so validation repertoires used the same platform as the 650 to 850 first-cohort repertoires, a later analysis reported.

This clone was seen only once. The CDR3 is made up of 15 amino acids. Trimming removed 3 bases from V and 4 bases from J, with 15 bases in between. The germline V gene has CDR1 MNHEY and CDR2 SVGAGI. TCRdb's table, derived via immunoSEQ multiplex PCR, lists solely in-frame clones and lacks some. The repertoire consists of 150,000 or so clones, with 86% occurring once and the leading ten covering around 2.1%. The V gene is TRBV6-5, the J gene TRBJ1-2; D is perhaps TRBD1 (6 bases). This TCR derives from a human donor in good health. Sequenced: PBMCs. The CDR3 region has the DNA TGTGCCAGCAGTTATTCGGACAGTAGGATCTATGGCTACACCTTC. This encodes CASSYSDSRIYGYTF.